This T cell receptor (beta chain) was recovered during a study of T cell responses to AZD1222 COVID-19 vaccine. Generated by immunoSEQ multiplex PCR, the TCRdb table keeps only in-frame clones and is missing some. The sample has around 110,000 clones; approximately 84% are singletons. About this clone: No antigen is known for it.

V shed 7 bases and J shed 0 bases, with 10 bases lying between them. Germline CDR1 is LNHDA and CDR2 is SQIVND (reference sequence). The CDR3 has 14 amino acids. General study findings and limits: It was only a handful of AZD1222 recipients who were seropositive at baseline.

Material: peripheral blood, obtained on day 0 of AZD1222 vaccination. The TCR was taken from an adult in good health. The chain recombines TRBV19 with TRBJ1-5, with a tentative D call TRBD1 (6 bases). CDR3 region: CASTRGYSNQPQHF. The DNA of the CDR3 is TGTGCCAGTACCAGGGGTTATAGCAATCAGCCCCAGCATTTT.